The clone carrying this TCR beta chain was counted a few times. The data were obtained in a study of blood T cell repertoires in COVID-19. Assay used: immunoSEQ multiplex PCR; TCRdb lists only in-frame clones, some missing. The table has more than 250,000 clones, about 90% seen once. The sequence derives from a woman in her 30s who had recovered from COVID-19. The sequencing sample was made of PBMCs or T cells enriched from blood (not recorded which).

The DNA for the CDR3 is TGTGCCCTCCAGACAGGGGGCTCTGGAAACACCATATATTTT. Protein: CALQTGGSGNTIYF. The chain combines TRBV7-2 with TRBJ1-3; 9 bases align to TRBD1. V lost 11 bases, J lost 0 bases, and 5 bases stayed unmatched. The CDR3 loop spans 14 amino acids. Germline V gene lookup returns CDR1 SGHTA and CDR2 FQGNSA.